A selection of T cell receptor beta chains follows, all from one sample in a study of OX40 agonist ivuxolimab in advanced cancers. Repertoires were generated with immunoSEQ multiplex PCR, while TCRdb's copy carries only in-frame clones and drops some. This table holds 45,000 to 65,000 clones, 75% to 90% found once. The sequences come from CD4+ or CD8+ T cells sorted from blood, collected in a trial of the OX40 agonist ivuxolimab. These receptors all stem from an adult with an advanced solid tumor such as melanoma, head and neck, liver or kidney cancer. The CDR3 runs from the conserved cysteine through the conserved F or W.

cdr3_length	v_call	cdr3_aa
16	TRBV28	CASSGGGGNSNQPQHF
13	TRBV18	CASSPRDNYGYTF
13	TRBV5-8	CASLAYPNTEAFF
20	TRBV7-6	CASSRESHWTSGGSTDTQYF
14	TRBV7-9	CASSSGQPNQPQHF
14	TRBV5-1	CASSAGDRQETQYF
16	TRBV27	CASSLHLAGKSGELFF
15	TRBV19	CASTRTGGTTGELFF
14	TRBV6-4	CASSDGSGANVLTF
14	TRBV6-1	CASSDKGQGETQYF
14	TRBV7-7	CASSLAGVQETQYF
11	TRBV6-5	CASSYSGAAFF
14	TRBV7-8	CASSLSDRVNEQFF
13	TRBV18	CASSPSRGDTQYF
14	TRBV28	CASSFELGNTEAFF
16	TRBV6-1	CASSESSQILNTEAFF